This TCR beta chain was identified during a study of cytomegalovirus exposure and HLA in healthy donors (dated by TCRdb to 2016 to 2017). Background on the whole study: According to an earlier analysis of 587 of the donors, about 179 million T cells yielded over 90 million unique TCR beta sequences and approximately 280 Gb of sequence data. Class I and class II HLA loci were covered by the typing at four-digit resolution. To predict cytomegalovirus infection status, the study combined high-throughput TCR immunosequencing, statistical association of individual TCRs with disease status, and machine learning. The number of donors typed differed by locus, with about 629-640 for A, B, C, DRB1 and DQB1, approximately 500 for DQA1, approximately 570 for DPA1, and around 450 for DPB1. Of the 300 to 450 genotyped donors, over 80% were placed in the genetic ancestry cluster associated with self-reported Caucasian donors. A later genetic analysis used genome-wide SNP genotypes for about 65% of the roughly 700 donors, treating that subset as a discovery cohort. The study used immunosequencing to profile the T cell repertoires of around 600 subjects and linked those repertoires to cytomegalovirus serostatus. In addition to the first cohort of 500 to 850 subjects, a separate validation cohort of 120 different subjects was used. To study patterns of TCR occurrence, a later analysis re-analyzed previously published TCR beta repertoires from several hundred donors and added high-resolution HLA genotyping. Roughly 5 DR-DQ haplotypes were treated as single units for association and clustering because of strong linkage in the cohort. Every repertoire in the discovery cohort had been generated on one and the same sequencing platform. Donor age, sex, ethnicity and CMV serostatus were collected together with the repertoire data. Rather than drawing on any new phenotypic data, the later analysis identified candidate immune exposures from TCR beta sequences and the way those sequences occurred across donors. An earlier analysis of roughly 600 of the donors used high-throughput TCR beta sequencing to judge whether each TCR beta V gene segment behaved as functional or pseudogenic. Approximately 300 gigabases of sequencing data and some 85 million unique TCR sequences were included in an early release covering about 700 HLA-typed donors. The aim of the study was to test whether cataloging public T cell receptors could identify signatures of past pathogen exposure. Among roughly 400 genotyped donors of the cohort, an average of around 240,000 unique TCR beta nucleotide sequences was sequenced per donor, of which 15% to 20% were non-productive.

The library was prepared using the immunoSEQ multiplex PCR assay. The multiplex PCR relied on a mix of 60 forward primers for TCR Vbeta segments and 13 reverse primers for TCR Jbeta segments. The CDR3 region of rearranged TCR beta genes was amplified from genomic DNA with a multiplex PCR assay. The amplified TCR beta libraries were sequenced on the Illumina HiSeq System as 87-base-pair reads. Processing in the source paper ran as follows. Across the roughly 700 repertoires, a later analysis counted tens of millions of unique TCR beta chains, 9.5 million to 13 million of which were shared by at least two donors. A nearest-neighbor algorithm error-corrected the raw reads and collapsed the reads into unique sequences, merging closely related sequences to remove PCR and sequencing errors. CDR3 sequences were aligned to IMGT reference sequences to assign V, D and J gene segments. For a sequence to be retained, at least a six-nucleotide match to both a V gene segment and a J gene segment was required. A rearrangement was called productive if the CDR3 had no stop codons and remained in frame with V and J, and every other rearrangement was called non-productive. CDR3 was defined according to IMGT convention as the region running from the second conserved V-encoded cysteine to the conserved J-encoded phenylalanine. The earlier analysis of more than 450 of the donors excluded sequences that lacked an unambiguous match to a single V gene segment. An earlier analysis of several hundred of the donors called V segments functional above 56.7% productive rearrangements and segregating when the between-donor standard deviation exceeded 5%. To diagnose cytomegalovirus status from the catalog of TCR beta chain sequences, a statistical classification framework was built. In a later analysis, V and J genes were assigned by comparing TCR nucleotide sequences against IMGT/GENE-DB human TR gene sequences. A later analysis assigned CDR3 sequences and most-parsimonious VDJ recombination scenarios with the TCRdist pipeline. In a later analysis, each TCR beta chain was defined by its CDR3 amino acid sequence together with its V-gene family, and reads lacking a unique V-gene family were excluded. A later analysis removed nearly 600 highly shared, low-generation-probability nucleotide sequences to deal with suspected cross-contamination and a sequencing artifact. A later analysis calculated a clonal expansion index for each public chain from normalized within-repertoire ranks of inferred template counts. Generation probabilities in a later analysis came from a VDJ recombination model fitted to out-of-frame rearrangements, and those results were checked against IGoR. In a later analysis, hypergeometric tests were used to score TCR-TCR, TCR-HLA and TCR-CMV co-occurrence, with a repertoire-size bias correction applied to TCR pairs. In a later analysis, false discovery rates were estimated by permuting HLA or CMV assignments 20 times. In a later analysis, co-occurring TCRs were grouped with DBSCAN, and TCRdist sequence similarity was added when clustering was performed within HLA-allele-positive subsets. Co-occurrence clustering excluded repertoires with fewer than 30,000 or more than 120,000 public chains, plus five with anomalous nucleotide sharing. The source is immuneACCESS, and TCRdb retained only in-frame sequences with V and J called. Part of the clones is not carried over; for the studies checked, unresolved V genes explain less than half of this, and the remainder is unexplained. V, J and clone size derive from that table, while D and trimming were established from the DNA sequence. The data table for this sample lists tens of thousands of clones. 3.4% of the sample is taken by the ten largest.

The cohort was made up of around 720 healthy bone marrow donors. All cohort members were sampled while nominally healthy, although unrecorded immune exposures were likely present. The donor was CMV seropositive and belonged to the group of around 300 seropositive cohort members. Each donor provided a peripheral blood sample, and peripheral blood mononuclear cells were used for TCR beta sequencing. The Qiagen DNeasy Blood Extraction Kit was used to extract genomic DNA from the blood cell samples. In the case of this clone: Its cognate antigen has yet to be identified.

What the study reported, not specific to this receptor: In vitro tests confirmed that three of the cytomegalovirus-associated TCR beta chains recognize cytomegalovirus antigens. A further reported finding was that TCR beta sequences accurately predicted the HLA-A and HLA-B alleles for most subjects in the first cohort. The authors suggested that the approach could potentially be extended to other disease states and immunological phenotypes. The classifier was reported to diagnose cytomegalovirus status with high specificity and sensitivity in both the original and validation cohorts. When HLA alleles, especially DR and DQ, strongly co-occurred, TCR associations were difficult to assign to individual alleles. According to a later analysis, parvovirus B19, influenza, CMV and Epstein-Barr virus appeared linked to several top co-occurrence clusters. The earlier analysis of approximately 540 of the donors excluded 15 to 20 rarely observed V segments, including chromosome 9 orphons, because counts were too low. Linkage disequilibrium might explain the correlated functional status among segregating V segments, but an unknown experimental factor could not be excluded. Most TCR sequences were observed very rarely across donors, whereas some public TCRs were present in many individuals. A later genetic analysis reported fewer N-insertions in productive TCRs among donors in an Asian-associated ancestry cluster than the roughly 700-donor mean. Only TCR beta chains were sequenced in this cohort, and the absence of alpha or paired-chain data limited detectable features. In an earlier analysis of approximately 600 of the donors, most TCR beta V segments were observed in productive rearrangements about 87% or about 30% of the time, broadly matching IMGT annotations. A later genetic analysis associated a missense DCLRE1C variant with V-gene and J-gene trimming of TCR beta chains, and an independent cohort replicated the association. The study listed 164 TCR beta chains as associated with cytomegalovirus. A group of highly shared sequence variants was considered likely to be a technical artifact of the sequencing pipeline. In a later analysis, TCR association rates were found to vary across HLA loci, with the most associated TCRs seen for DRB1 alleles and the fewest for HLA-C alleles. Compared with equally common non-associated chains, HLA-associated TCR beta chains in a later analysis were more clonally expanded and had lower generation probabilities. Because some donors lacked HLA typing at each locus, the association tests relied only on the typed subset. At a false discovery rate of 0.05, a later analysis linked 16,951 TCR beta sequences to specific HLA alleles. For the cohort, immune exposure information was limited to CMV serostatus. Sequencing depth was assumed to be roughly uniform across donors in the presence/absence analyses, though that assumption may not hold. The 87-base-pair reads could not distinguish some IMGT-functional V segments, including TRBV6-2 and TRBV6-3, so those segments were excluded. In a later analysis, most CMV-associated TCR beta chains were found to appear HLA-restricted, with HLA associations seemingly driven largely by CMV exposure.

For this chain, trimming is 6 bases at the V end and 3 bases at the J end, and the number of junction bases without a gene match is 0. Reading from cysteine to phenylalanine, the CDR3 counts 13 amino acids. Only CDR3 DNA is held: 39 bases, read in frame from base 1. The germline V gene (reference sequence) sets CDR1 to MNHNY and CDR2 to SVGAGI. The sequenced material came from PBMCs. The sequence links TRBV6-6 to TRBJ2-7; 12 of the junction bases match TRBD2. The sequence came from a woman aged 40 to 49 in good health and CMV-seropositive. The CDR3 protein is CASRTSGGYEQYF. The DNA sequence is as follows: TGTGCCAGCAGGACTAGCGGGGGCTACGAGCAGTACTTC.